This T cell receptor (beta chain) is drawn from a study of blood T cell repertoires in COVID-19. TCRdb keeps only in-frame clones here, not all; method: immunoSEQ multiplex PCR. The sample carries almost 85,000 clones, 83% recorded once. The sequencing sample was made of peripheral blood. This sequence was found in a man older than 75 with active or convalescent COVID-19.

CDR3 loop: CASSFQGASNQPQHF. In DNA form, the CDR3 reads TGTGCCAGCAGCTTTCAGGGGGCGAGCAATCAGCCCCAGCATTTT. The chain joins TRBV7-2 to TRBJ1-5; 8 positions match TRBD1. This CDR3 is 15 amino acids long. V dropped 3 bases and J dropped 1; count of bases not matched to a gene: 2. Germline loops: CDR1 SGHTA, CDR2 FQGNSA.